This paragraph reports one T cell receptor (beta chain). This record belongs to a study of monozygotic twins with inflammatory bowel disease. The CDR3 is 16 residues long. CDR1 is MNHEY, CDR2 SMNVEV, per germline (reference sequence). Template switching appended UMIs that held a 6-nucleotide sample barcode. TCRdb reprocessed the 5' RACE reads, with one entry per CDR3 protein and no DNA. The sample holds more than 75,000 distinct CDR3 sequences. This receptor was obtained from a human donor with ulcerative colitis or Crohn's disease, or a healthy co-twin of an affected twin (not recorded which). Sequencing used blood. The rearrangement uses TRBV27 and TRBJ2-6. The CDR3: CASSLRIASGANVLTF.